This record concerns one T cell receptor beta chain sequence. Original processing methods: Estimated nucleated cell counts came from reference gene primer amplification. Measured with immunoSEQ multiplex PCR; TCRdb has only the in-frame clones, and not every one. V and J calls and clone size are those listed in that table; D and trimming were worked out from the DNA. The table records 130,000 or so clones, 87% of them present only once. The entry originates in a study of blood T cell repertoires in COVID-19. Background on the study: The United States, Italy and Spain supplied acute and convalescent COVID-19 samples. PBMCs, B-cell-depleted T cells, or T cells were the source of the cDNA or gDNA that made up the material.

Trimming took off 3 bases at V and 0 bases at J, with 8 bases between the two ends. CDR1 and CDR2 (germline): WNHNN, SYGVQD (reference sequence). This CDR3 spans 15 amino acids. Sequenced: peripheral blood. The V call is TRBV10-1, the J call TRBJ2-2, with D possibly matching TRBD1 (5 bases). The source of this sequence is a woman aged 45-65 years with acute or convalescent COVID-19. The CDR3 DNA sequence: TGCGCCAGCAGTGACCCAGGGACGAACACCGGGGAGCTGTTTTTT. The encoded protein is CASSDPGTNTGELFF.